Below are 17 T cell receptor beta chains sequenced from a single sample in a study of HIV-infected children after antiretroviral therapy interruption. The treatment: PENTA 11 planned treatment interruption arm or continuous ART arm. A 3' RACE protocol on RNA, with unique molecular identifiers, produced the TCR library. TCRdb reanalysed the 3' RACE reads using MiXCR and keeps one entry per CDR3 protein. The sample includes 40,000 to 55,000 distinct CDR3 sequences, around 4.5% seen only once; the top ten take roughly 0.7%. The material sequenced was CD45RA+ CD4+ T cells from PBMCs, pooled from several time points, taken from a donor given antiretroviral therapy, either interrupted or continuous. As to subset: naive CD4+ CD45RA+ CD45RO- T cells. Receptor source: a pool of human donors with HIV.

This clonotype was seen at least ten times. The chain employs TRBV5-1 and TRBJ1-2, with TRBD1 matching 8 bases. The CDR3 is 12 amino acids. The germline gives CDR1 SGHRS, CDR2 YFSETQ. V lost 7 bases, J lost 4 bases, and 3 bases stayed unmatched. Here the CDR3 DNA reads TGCGCCAGCTGGGACAGGCTCTATGGCTACACCTTC. Translation: CASWDRLYGYTF.

Only a few counts were recorded for this clonotype. The chain is built from TRBV2 and TRBJ2-1; no reliable D call. Germline CDR1 SNHLY, CDR2 FYNNEI. The CDR3 covers 11 residues. The V end lost 0 bases, the J end lost 10 bases, and 4 bases lay between the germline ends. The CDR3 DNA reads as TGTGCCAGCAGTGAAGCGCCGGAGCAGTTCTTC. Translating it yields CASSEAPEQFF.

V is TRBV28 and J is TRBJ2-7; D possibly corresponds to TRBD1 (5 bases). CDR3 length equals 14 residues. Looked up from germline, CDR1 is MDHEN and CDR2 is SYDVKM. V was shortened by 7 bases and J by 0 bases, with 13 bases between the two germline ends. The chain's CDR3 is CASISRQGSYEQYF. The CDR3, as DNA: TGTGCCAGCATTAGTCGCCAGGGCTCCTACGAGCAGTACTTC.

Notes on this clonotype: The junction and the germline gene differ at one end; a read error may be behind it. The chain couples TRBV19 to TRBJ2-2; tentatively, D is TRBD1 (6 bases). The germline V gene has CDR1 LNHDA and CDR2 SQIVND (reference sequence). CDR3 length equals 15 residues. The CDR3 loop reads CTSSLHRAGDGELFF. The CDR3 nucleotides read TGTACCAGTAGCCTACACAGGGCAGGTGACGGGGAGCTGTTTTTT.

This clonotype came up many times. The rearrangement joins TRBV3-1 to TRBJ2-1; D remains unclear. V was shortened by 1 base and J by 8 bases, with 6 bases between the two germline ends. The CDR3 extends over 12 amino acids. Germline-derived CDR1 and CDR2 are LGHDT and YNNKEL (reference sequence). The CDR3 here is CASSQVRDEQFF. The CDR3 DNA reads as TGTGCCAGCAGCCAAGTAAGGGATGAGCAGTTCTTC.

This clonotype was picked up many times. The chain recombines TRBV25-1 with TRBJ1-6; no clear D gene. Germline values: CDR1 MGHDK, CDR2 SYGVNS. V was cut by 2 bases and J by 5 bases, with 10 bases left in between. The CDR3 is made up of 15 amino acids. The CDR3 region is CASSESLIDNSPLHF. The CDR3 coding sequence is TGTGCCAGCAGTGAAAGTCTAATTGATAATTCACCCCTCCACTTT.

There are a few counts of this clonotype. The rearrangement uses TRBV9 and TRBJ2-7; D not certain. CDR1 is SGDLS and CDR2 is YYNGEE in the germline V gene. The CDR3 loop spans 15 amino acids. Trimming cost V 2 bases and J 5 bases, with 17 bases left between them. As DNA, the CDR3 is TGTGCCAGCAGCGTCAGAGGTGGCGGCATACACGAGCAGTACTTC. Translation gives CASSVRGGGIHEQYF.

This chain connects TRBV6-2 or TRBV6-3 to TRBJ2-7; D is undetermined. The CDR3 is 14 residues long. The V end lost 6 bases, the J end lost 5 bases, and 17 bases lay between the germline ends. Germline assignment: CDR1 MNHEY and CDR2 SVGEGT. The CDR3 region has the DNA TGTGCCAGCAGCTTAAATGGACCCGACCACGAGCAGTACTTC. The encoded protein is CASSLNGPDHEQYF.

This clonotype appeared once. The chain has TRBV6-1 and TRBJ1-1; TRBD1 might be the D (6 bases). The germline gives CDR1 MNHNS, CDR2 SASEGT. Trimming took 1 base from V and 6 from J, leaving 15 bases between them. The CDR3 covers 15 residues. CDR3 sequence: CASSEEPGGASEAFF. For the CDR3, the DNA is TGTGCCAGCAGTGAAGAACCGGGGGGCGCGTCTGAAGCTTTCTTT.

This clonotype appeared many times. The J gene is TRBJ2-7, the V gene TRBV5-6; D is unclear. With 0 bases removed from V and 6 bases from J, the gap between germline ends came to 4 bases. CDR1 is SGHDT, CDR2 YYEEEE, per germline. CDR3 length: 11 amino acids. The CDR3 DNA is TGTGCCAGCAGCTTGGCATCCGAGCAGTACTTC. Translated: CASSLASEQYF.

In its sample, this clonotype ranks as medium-sized (0.01 to 0.1%). The V call is TRBV12-3 or TRBV12-4, the J call TRBJ1-2; D gene uncertain. V was trimmed by 3 bases and J by 8 bases, leaving 7 bases between them. The length of the CDR3 is 11 residues. As DNA, the CDR3 is TGTGCCAGCAGTTTGAAACGAGGCTACACCTTC. Its translation: CASSLKRGYTF.

A few counts support this clonotype. The V and J genes are TRBV10-3 and TRBJ1-1; D might be TRBD1 (5 bases). Trimming shortened V by 6 bases and J by 8 bases, and 13 bases separated the two germline ends. Looked up from germline, CDR1 is ENHRY and CDR2 is SYGVKD. The CDR3 extends over 12 amino acids. The CDR3 loop reads CAISRTTAEAFF. The CDR3 DNA reads TGTGCCATCAGCCGGACAACCGCCGAAGCTTTCTTT.

V gene TRBV7-8 combines with J gene TRBJ1-3; TRBD1 is a possible D gene (5 bases). Between the trimmed V and J ends, which lost 5 bases and 0 bases, there was a span of 17 bases. CDR1 and CDR2 from the germline V gene are SGHVS and FQNEAQ. This CDR3 region has 17 residues. The CDR3 spells CASSPTGLTSSGNTIYF. The CDR3 nucleotides read TGTGCCAGCAGCCCGACGGGGCTTACCAGCTCTGGAAACACCATATATTTT. The complete variable domain, with remaining parts taken from reference TRBV7-8 and TRBJ1-3, reads GAGVSQSPRYKVAKRGQDVALRCDPISGHVSLFWYQQALGQGPEFLTYFQNEAQLDKSGLPSDRFFAERPEGSVSTLKIQRTQQEDSAVYLCASSPTGLTSSGNTIYFGEGSWLTVV.

This clonotype was observed many times. The rearrangement uses TRBV29-1 and TRBJ2-3; the D is unclear. CDR3 size: 11 residues. Trimming left V 4 bases short and J 4 bases short, with 6 bases between. Germline V CDR1 and CDR2: SQVTM, ANQGSEA. This CDR3 reads CSVGGSDTQYF. The CDR3 nucleotides read TGCAGCGTTGGTGGATCAGATACGCAGTATTTT.

The sample holds many counts of this clonotype. This chain joins TRBV3-1 and TRBJ1-4; 7 nucleotides agree with TRBD1. CDR1 and CDR2 (germline): LGHDT, YNNKEL (reference sequence). The CDR3 contains 14 residues. Unmatched junction bases numbered 8, after V lost 5 bases and J lost 8 bases. The CDR3 spells CASSTRTGTEKLFF. The CDR3 DNA sequence: TGTGCCAGCAGCACCAGGACAGGAACGGAAAAACTGTTTTTT.

In its sample, this clonotype was seen many times. The chain couples TRBV19 to TRBJ1-2; D gene ambiguous. CDR1 LNHDA and CDR2 SQIVND come from the germline V gene (reference sequence). The CDR3 contains 15 residues. Trimming removed 0 bases from V and 7 bases from J, with 15 bases in between. The CDR3, as DNA: TGTGCCAGTAGTATAGATCCTACAGCCACGGTTGGCTACACCTTC. This sequence encodes CASSIDPTATVGYTF.

This clonotype came up many times. This chain uses TRBV4-1 with TRBJ2-2; D not certain. V was clipped by 1 base and J by 0 bases, with 9 bases between them. This CDR3 comprises 16 residues. Germline loops: CDR1 MGHRA, CDR2 YSYEKL. CDR3 nucleotide sequence: TGCGCCAGCAGCCAAGTAATCACAGCGAACACCGGGGAGCTGTTTTTT. It specifies CASSQVITANTGELFF.